In this sample, the clone carrying this T cell receptor beta chain turned up once. What it recognizes is unknown. This record belongs to a study of T cell responses to AZD1222 COVID-19 vaccine. Repertoires were generated with immunoSEQ multiplex PCR, while TCRdb's copy carries only in-frame clones and drops some. The table has 95,000 to 150,000 clones, roughly 91% seen once. Germline-derived CDR1 and CDR2 are SEHNR and FQNEAQ (reference sequence). V lost 4 bases and J 7 bases, leaving 7 bases between the germline ends. The CDR3 is 12 amino acids. Points from the study as a whole: Donors in the cohort were predominantly white British and more often female, and clonal diversity was possibly underestimated. Receipt of two AZD1222 doses was followed by a rise in Spike-specific TCR breadth and depth. Seropositive status at baseline applied to only 6 or 7 AZD1222 recipients.

The sequencing used peripheral blood, collected on day 0 of MenACWY control vaccination. The source is an adult in good health. The chain carries TRBV7-9 and TRBJ2-2, with a tentative D call TRBD2 (6 bases). The CDR3 bases are TGTGCCAGCAGCTCTAGCGTCGGGGAGCTGTTTTTT. It translates to CASSSSVGELFF.